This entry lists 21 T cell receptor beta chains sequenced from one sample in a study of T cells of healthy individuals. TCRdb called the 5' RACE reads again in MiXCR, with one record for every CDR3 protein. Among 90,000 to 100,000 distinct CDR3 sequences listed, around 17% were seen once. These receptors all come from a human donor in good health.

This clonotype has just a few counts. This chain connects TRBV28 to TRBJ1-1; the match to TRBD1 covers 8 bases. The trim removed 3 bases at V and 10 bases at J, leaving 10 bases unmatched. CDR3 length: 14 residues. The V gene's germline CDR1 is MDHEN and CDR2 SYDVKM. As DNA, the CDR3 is TGTGCCAGCAGTTTCGCCGACAGGGGCCAGGGAGCTTTCTTT. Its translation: CASSFADRGQGAFF.

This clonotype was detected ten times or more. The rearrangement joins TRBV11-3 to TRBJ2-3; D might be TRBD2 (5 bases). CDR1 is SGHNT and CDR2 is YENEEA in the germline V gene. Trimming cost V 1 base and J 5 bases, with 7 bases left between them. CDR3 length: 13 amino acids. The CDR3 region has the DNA TGTGCCAGCAGCTTAGTAGGGAGAGATACGCAGTATTTT. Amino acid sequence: CASSLVGRDTQYF.

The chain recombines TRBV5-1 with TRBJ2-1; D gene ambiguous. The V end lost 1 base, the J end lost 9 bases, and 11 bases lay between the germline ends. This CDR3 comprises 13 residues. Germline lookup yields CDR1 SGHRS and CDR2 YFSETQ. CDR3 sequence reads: CASSLSPDGEQFF. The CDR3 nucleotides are TGCGCCAGCAGCTTGTCTCCGGACGGTGAGCAGTTCTTC.

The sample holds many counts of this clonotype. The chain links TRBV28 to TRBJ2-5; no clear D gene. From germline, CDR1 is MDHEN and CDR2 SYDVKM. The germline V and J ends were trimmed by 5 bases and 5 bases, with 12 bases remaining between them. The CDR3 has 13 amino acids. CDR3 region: CASSTRLGETQYF. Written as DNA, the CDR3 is TGTGCCAGCAGTACAAGGCTAGGGGAGACCCAGTACTTC.

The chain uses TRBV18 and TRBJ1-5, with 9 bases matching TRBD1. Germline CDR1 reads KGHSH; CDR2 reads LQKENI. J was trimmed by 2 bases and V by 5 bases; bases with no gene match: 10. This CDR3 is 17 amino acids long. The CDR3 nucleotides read TGTGCCAGCTCAAGCAGACAGGGGGATAGGGGCAATCAGCCCCAGCATTTT. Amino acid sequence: CASSSRQGDRGNQPQHF.

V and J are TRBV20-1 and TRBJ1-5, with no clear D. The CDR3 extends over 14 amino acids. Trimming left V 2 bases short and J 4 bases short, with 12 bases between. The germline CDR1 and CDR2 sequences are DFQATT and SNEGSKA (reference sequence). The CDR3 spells CSARTGSGNQPQHF. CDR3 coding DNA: TGCAGTGCTAGAACGGGGTCGGGGAATCAGCCCCAGCATTTT.

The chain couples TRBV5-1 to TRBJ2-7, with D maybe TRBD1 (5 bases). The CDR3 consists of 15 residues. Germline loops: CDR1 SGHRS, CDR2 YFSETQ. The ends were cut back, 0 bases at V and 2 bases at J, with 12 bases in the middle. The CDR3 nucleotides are TGCGCCAGCAGCTTGGGACAGTTAAACCCCTACGAGCAGTACTTC. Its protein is CASSLGQLNPYEQYF.

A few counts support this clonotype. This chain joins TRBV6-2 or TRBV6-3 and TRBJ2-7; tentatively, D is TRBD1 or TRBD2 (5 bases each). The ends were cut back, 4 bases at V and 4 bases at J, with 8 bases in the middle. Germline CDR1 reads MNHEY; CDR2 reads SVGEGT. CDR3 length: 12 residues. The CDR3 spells CASSFEGYEQYF. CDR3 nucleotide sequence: TGTGCCAGCAGTTTCGAGGGGTACGAGCAGTACTTC.

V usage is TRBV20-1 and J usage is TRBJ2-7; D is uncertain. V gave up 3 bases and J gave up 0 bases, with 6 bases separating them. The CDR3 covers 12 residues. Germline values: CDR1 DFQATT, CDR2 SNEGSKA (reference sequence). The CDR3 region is CSARVNSYEQYF. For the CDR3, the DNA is TGCAGTGCTAGGGTCAACTCCTACGAGCAGTACTTC.

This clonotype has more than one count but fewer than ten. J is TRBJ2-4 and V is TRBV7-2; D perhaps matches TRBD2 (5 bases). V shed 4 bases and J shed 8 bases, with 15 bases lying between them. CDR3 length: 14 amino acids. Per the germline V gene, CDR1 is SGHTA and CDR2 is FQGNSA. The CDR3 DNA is TGTGCCAGCAGCTCGGCACGGGCAGCGGACATTCAGTACTTC. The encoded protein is CASSSARAADIQYF. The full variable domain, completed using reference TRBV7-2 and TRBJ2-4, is GAGVSQSPSNKVTEKGKDVELRCDPISGHTALYWYRQSLGQGLEFLIYFQGNSAPDKSGLPSDRFSAERTGGSVSTLTIQRTQQEDSAVYLCASSSARAADIQYFGAGTRLSVL.

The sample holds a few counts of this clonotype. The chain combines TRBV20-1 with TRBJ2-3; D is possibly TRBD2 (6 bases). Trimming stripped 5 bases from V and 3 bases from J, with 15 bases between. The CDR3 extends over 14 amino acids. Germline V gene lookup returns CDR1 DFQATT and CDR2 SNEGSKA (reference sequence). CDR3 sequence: CSAWGGTHTDTQYF. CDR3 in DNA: TGCAGTGCTTGGGGCGGGACTCATACAGATACGCAGTATTTT.

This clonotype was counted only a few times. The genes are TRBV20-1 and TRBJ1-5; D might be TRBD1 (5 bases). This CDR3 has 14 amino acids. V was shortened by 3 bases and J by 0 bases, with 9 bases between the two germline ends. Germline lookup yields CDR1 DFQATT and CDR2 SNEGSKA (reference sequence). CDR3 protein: CSASRGISNQPQHF. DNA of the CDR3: TGCAGTGCTAGTAGGGGAATTAGCAATCAGCCCCAGCATTTT.

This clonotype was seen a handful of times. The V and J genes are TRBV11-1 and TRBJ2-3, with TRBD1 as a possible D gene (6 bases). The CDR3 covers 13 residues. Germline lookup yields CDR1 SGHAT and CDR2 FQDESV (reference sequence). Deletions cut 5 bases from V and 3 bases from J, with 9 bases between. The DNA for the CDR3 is TGTGCCAGCAGCCCCGACAGGACAGATACGCAGTATTTT. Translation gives CASSPDRTDTQYF.

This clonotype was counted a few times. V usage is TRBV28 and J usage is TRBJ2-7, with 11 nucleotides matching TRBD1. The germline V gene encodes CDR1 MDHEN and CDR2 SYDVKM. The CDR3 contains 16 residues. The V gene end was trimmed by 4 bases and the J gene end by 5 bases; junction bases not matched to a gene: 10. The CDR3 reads CASSSTSGTGGDEQYF. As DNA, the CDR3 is TGTGCCAGCAGTTCCACATCCGGGACAGGGGGGGACGAGCAGTACTTC.

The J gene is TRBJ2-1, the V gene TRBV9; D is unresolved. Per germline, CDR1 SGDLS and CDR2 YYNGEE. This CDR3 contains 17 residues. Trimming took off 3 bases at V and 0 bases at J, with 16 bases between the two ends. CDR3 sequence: CASSGASEYRSYNEQFF. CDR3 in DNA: TGTGCCAGCAGCGGAGCCTCCGAATACCGCTCCTACAATGAGCAGTTCTTC.

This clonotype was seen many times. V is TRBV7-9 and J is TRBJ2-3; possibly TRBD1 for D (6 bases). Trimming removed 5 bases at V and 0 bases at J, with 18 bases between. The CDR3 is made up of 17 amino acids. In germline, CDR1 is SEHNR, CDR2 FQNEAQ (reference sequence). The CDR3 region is CASSQIQGVSSTDTQYF. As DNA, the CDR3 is TGTGCCAGCAGCCAAATACAGGGAGTTTCTAGCACAGATACGCAGTATTTT. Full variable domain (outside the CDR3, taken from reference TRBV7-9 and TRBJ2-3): DTGVSQNPRHKITKRGQNVTFRCDPISEHNRLYWYRQTLGQGPEFLTYFQNEAQLEKSRLLSDRFSAERPKGSFSTLEIQRTEQGDSAMYLCASSQIQGVSSTDTQYFGPGTRLTVL.

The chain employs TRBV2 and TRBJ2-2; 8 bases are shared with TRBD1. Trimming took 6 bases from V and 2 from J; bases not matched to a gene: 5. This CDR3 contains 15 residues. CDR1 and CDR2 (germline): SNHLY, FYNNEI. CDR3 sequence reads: CASRTGAVNTGELFF. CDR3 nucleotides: TGTGCCAGCAGGACAGGGGCAGTTAACACCGGGGAGCTGTTTTTT. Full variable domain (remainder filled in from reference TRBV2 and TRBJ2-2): EPEVTQTPSHQVTQMGQEVILRCVPISNHLYFYWYRQILGQKVEFLVSFYNNEISEKSEIFDDQFSVERPDGSNFTLKIRSTKLEDSAMYFCASRTGAVNTGELFFGEGSRLTVL.

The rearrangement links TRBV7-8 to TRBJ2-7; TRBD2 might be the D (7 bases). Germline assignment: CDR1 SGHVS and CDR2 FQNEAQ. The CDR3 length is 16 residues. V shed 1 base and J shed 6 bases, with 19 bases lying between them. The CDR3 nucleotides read TGTGCCAGCAGCTTAGAGAGGGGGACTACCGGGTCCGAGCAGTACTTC. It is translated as CASSLERGTTGSEQYF.

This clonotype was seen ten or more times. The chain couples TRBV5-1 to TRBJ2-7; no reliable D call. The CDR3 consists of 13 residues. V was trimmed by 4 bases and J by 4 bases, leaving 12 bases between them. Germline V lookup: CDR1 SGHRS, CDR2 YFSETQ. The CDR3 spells CASSPQSRYEQYF. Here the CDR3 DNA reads TGCGCCAGCAGCCCCCAGTCACGGTACGAGCAGTACTTC.

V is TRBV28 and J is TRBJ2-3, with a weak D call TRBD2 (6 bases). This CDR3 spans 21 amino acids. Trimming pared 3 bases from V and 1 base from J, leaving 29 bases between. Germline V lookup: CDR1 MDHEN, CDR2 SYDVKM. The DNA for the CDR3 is TGTGCCAGCAGTTTTCGAGATATGGGCTTTGCGGGAAGAGCGGGCACAGATACGCAGTATTTT. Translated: CASSFRDMGFAGRAGTDTQYF.

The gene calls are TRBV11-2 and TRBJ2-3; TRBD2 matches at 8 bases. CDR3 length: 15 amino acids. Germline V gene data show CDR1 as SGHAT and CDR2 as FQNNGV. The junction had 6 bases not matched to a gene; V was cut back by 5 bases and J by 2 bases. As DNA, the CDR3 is TGTGCCAGCAGCGTTAGCGGGACTTTCACAGATACGCAGTATTTT. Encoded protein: CASSVSGTFTDTQYF.